The 4 T cell receptor beta chains below all came from one sample that was sequenced in a study of cytomegalovirus exposure and HLA in healthy donors. Profiled with immunoSEQ multiplex PCR; TCRdb holds only in-frame clones, not every one. In the table there are roughly 130,000 clones, nearly 90% of which are singletons. The sample taken for sequencing was PBMCs. The receptors shown here come from a man aged 25-45 years in good health and CMV-seronegative.

The chain has TRBV27 and TRBJ1-1; D might be TRBD1 (5 bases). This CDR3 region has 15 residues. Trimming removed 2 bases at V and 6 bases at J, with 16 bases between. Germline assignment: CDR1 MNHEY and CDR2 SMNVEV (reference sequence). The CDR3: CASSLQQAGLAEAFF. In nucleotides, the CDR3 is TGTGCCAGCAGTTTACAGCAGGCAGGGTTAGCTGAAGCTTTCTTT.

The rearrangement uses TRBV10-2 and TRBJ1-3; weak D call: TRBD1 (5 bases). CDR1 WSHSY and CDR2 SAAADI come from the germline V gene. V shed 3 bases and J shed 2 bases, with 8 bases lying between them. The CDR3 loop spans 14 amino acids. Written as DNA, the CDR3 is TGCGCCAGCAGTGACCCGGGGGCTGGAAACACCATATATTTT. Translating it yields CASSDPGAGNTIYF.

This rearrangement joins TRBV18 to TRBJ2-2; 8 nucleotides line up with TRBD1. Germline assignment: CDR1 KGHSH and CDR2 LQKENI. The CDR3 runs 17 residues. Trimming cost V 6 bases and J 2 bases; bases outside gene matches: 11. The CDR3 nucleotides are TGTGCCAGCTCCGGATTGGACAGGGAAATTAACACCGGGGAGCTGTTTTTT. Translated: CASSGLDREINTGELFF.

V and J are TRBV19 and TRBJ2-1; D may be TRBD1 (8 bases). CDR3 length: 14 amino acids. V was cut by 7 bases and J by 5 bases, with 15 bases left in between. CDR1 is LNHDA, CDR2 SQIVND, per germline (reference sequence). The CDR3 region has the DNA TGTGCCAGTAATCACAGGGGGGGCCACAATGAGCAGTTCTTC. Translated: CASNHRGGHNEQFF.